This T cell receptor beta chain is drawn from a study of regulatory T cells in long-lasting Graves disease. Germline V gene sequence: CDR1 KGHDR, CDR2 SFDVKD. V shed 5 bases and J 6 bases; nucleotides not matched to a gene: 6. CDR3 length: 16 residues. Arm-PCR with iRepertoire HTBI primers amplified the CDR3 regions for these TCR beta libraries. TCRdb re-called the multiplex PCR reads through MiXCR, storing one row per CDR3 protein. The data show hundreds of thousands of distinct CDR3 sequences, over 15% seen once. Sample time point: newly diagnosed GD, antithyroid drugs for less than 3 months. PBMC-extracted RNA yielded the TCR library. Separately, the same data were catalogued under a study of T cells in Graves' hyperthyroidism and ophthalmopathy.

The sequence was obtained from a man aged 35-49 years with Graves disease. The sample in question was peripheral blood mononuclear cells (PBMCs), obtained at new diagnosis, from a patient treated with antithyroid drugs. The chain couples TRBV24-1 to TRBJ2-3; 14 bases map to TRBD2. As DNA, the CDR3 is TGTGCCACCAGTGCCGGGACTAGCGGGGGCCTGGATACGCAGTATTTT. Protein: CATSAGTSGGLDTQYF.